One and the same sample provided the 11 T cell receptor beta chains below, sequenced in a study of blood T cell repertoires in COVID-19. The repertoire was sequenced with immunoSEQ multiplex PCR; TCRdb's copy has only in-frame clones and lacks some. The data contain thousands of clones, roughly 80% of them singletons. The specimen was peripheral blood. These receptor sequences come from a human donor in a cohort sampled during active COVID-19.

The J gene is TRBJ1-3, the V gene TRBV25-1, with 9 bases matching TRBD1. CDR3 size: 15 residues. Germline lookup yields CDR1 MGHDK and CDR2 SYGVNS. The ends lost 7 bases at V and 4 bases at J; junction bases unmatched: 8. The DNA for the CDR3 is TGTGCCAGCACCTCACAGGGGGCAGGGGGAAACACCATATATTTT. This gives the protein CASTSQGAGGNTIYF.

V usage is TRBV7-9 and J usage is TRBJ2-1; D not certain. CDR1 is SEHNR, CDR2 FQNEAQ, per germline (reference sequence). V lost 7 bases and J lost 9, with 10 bases in between. This CDR3 has 11 residues. The CDR3 DNA follows: TGTGCCAGCATAAGGTCAGGTGAGCAGTTCTTC. Translating it yields CASIRSGEQFF.

V is TRBV9 and J is TRBJ1-1; TRBD1 aligns across 9 bases. Looked up from germline, CDR1 is SGDLS and CDR2 is YYNGEE. The CDR3 sequence is 16 residues long. After removal of 4 bases from V and 5 bases from J, the junction contained 12 bases not matched to a gene. The CDR3 nucleotides read TGTGCCAGCAGCCCGGGAGGGGGACAGGGTGTTACTGAAGCTTTCTTT. It codes for CASSPGGGQGVTEAFF.

J is TRBJ2-5 and V is TRBV2; D might be TRBD1 (6 bases). The CDR3 sequence is 12 residues long. The V end was cut by 9 bases, the J end by 1 base, with 9 bases between. CDR1 and CDR2 from the germline V gene are SNHLY and FYNNEI. In DNA form, the CDR3 reads TGTGCCAGTGACAGGTCCCAAGAGACCCAGTACTTC. Its translation: CASDRSQETQYF.

CDR3 protein: CASSLAGGVGNEQFF. In nucleotides, the CDR3 is TGTGCCAGCAGCTTAGCGGGGGGAGTGGGAAATGAGCAGTTCTTC. The V gene is TRBV7-9, the J gene TRBJ2-1; a weak D match, TRBD2 (6 bases). The CDR3 length is 15 residues. Germline values: CDR1 SEHNR, CDR2 FQNEAQ (reference sequence). V was clipped by 0 bases and J by 7 bases, with 13 bases between them.

This clone was recorded a few times. The chain combines TRBV4-1 with TRBJ2-7, with 7 positions matching TRBD1. CDR1 and CDR2 (germline): MGHRA, YSYEKL. This CDR3 is 17 amino acids long. Germline trimming cut 0 bases from V and 0 bases from J; bases unmatched to any gene: 8. For the CDR3, the DNA is TGCGCCAGCAGCCAAGATTTGTGGACAGGTCACTCCTACGAGCAGTACTTC. It translates to CASSQDLWTGHSYEQYF.

The sample holds a few counts of this clone. The chain links TRBV28 to TRBJ1-1; 7 nucleotides line up with TRBD1. The trim removed 5 bases at V and 0 bases at J, leaving 9 bases unmatched. The CDR3 extends over 16 amino acids. Germline CDR1 MDHEN, CDR2 SYDVKM. DNA for the CDR3: TGTGCCAGCAGTCCTTGGGACAGCGAAATGAACACTGAAGCTTTCTTT. Its translation: CASSPWDSEMNTEAFF.

The chain recombines TRBV9 with TRBJ2-3; no clear D gene. Per the germline V gene, CDR1 is SGDLS and CDR2 is YYNGEE. This CDR3 is 16 amino acids long. The V end was cut by 3 bases, the J end by 6 bases, with 20 bases between. CDR3 bases: TGTGCCAGCAGCGCCGAAGCGCGCCCCTTTAGGGATACGCAGTATTTT. It encodes CASSAEARPFRDTQYF.

The chain couples TRBV19 to TRBJ1-1; weak D call: TRBD1 (5 bases). The CDR3 is made up of 14 amino acids. Germline CDR1 is LNHDA and CDR2 is SQIVND (reference sequence). Trimming pared 6 bases from V and 4 bases from J, leaving 15 bases between. The CDR3 nucleotides read TGTGCCAGTAGAGACTTTGGGGGGGGCACTGAAGCTTTCTTT. This gives the protein CASRDFGGGTEAFF.

The chain joins TRBV4-1 to TRBJ2-7; 8 nucleotides agree with TRBD2. There are 13 residues in the CDR3. The germline CDR1 and CDR2 sequences are MGHRA and YSYEKL. Germline trimming cut 6 bases from V and 6 bases from J; bases unmatched to any gene: 7. In DNA, the CDR3 is TGCGCCAGCAGGGGTAGCGGGACATCCGAGCAGTACTTC. Encoded protein: CASRGSGTSEQYF.

This clone was seen a few times. This chain links TRBV12-3 or TRBV12-4 with TRBJ1-2; D call uncertain. Between the trimmed V and J ends, which lost 6 bases and 4 bases, there was a span of 9 bases. This CDR3 comprises 12 residues. This CDR3 is CASRPNAYGYTF. CDR3 nucleotide sequence: TGTGCCAGCAGACCTAATGCCTATGGCTACACCTTC.